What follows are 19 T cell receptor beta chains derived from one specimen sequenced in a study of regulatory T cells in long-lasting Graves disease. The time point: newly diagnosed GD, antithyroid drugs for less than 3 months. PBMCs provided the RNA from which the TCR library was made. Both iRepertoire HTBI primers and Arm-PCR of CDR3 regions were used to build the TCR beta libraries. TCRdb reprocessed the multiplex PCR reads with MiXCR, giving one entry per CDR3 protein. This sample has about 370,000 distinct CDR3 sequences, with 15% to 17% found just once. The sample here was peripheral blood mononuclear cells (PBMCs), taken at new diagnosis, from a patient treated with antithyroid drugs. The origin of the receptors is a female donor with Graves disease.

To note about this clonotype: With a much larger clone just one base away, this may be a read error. The CDR3 sequence: CASSQEGPGRTCNSPLHF. CDR3 DNA sequence: TGCGCCAGCAGCCAAGAGGGGCCAGGTCGTACGTGTAATTCACCCCTCCACTTT. This chain joins TRBV4-1 and TRBJ1-6, with D tentatively TRBD1 (5 bases). The CDR3 contains 18 residues. V dropped 0 bases and J dropped 6 bases, with 18 bases sitting between them. CDR1 is MGHRA and CDR2 is YSYEKL in the germline V gene.

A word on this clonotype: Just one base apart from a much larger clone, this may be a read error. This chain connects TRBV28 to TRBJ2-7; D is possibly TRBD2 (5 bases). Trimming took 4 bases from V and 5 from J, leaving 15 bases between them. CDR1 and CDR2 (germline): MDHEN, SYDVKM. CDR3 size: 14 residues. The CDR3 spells CASSSVGSTHEQYF. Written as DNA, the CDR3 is TGTGCCAGCAGTTCCGTAGGGAGTACACACGAGCAGTACTTC.

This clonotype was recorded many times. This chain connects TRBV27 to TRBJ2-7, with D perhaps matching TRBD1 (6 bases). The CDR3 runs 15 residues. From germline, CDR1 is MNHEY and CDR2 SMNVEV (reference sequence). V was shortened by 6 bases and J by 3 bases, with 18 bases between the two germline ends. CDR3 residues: CASSVTGRPFYEQYF. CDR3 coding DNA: TGTGCCAGCAGCGTAACAGGGCGACCCTTCTACGAGCAGTACTTC.

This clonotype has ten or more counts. The CDR3 coding sequence is TGTGCCAGCAGCTTAGCGGCGGGCGCGTGGGCGAACACTGAAGCTTTCTTT. This translates into CASSLAAGAWANTEAFF. This sequence joins TRBV7-2 and TRBJ1-1; no reliable D call. This CDR3 region has 17 residues. Germline V gene data show CDR1 as SGHTA and CDR2 as FQGNSA. V was shortened by 0 bases and J by 1 base, with 15 bases between the two germline ends.

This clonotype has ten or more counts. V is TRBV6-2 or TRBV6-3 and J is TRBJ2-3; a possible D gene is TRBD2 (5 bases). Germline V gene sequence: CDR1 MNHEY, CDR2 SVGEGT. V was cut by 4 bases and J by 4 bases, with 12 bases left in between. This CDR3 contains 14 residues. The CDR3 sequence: CASSSGLRADTQYF. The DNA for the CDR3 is TGTGCCAGCAGTTCTGGACTGAGAGCAGATACGCAGTATTTT.

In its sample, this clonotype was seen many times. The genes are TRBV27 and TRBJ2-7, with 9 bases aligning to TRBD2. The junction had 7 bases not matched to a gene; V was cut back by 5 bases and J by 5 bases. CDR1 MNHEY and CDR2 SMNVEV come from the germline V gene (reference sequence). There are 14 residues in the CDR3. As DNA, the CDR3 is TGTGCCAGCAGTCCTTTAGCGGGAGCTGACGAGCAGTACTTC. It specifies CASSPLAGADEQYF.

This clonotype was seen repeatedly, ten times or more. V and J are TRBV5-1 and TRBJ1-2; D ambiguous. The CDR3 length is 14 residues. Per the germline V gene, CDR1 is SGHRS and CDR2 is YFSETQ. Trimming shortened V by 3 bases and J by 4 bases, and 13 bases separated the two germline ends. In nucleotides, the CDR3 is TGCGCCAGCAGCTATCCGGGTTCCCTCTATGGCTACACCTTC. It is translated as CASSYPGSLYGYTF.

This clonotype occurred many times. The chain's CDR3 is CASSLRESNNEQFF. The CDR3 DNA is TGTGCCAGCAGCTTGCGGGAGTCAAACAATGAGCAGTTCTTC. The chain has TRBV7-2 and TRBJ2-1, with 7 bases matching TRBD2. CDR1 SGHTA and CDR2 FQGNSA come from the germline V gene. The V segment lost 3 bases and the J segment 5 bases; nucleotides outside the gene matches: 4. The CDR3 is 14 residues long.

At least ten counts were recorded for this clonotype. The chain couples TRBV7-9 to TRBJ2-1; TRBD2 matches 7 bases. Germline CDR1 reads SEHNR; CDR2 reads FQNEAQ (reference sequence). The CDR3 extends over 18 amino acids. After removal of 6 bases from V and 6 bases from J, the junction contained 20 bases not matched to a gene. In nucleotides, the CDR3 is TGTGCCAGCAGGTTACAGGAGGATCTAGCGGTGGTTTCCAATGAGCAGTTCTTC. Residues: CASRLQEDLAVVSNEQFF.

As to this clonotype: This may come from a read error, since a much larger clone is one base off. CDR3 loop: CASSDWRTPGTDTQYF. CDR3 sequence (DNA): TGTGCCAGCAGTGATTGGAGGACACCTGGCACAGATACGCAGTATTTT. The chain is built from TRBV27 and TRBJ2-3; the D gene could be TRBD1 or TRBD2 (5 bases each). The CDR3 extends over 16 amino acids. V lost 5 bases and J 1 base, leaving 16 bases between the germline ends. The germline V gene encodes CDR1 MNHEY and CDR2 SMNVEV (reference sequence).

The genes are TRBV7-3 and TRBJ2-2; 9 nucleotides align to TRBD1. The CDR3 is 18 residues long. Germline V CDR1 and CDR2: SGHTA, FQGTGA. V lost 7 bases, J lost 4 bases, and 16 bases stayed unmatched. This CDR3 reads CASTPKGGTGMSTGELFF. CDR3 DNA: TGTGCCAGCACCCCGAAAGGAGGGACAGGGATGAGCACCGGGGAGCTGTTTTTT.

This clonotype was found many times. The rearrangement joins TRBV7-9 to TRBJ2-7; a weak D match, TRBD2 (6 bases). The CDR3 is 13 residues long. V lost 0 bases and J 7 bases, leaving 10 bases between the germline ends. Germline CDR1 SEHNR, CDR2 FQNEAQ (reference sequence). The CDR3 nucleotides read TGTGCCAGCAGCTTAGCCAGGGCGGGGGAGCAGTACTTC. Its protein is CASSLARAGEQYF.

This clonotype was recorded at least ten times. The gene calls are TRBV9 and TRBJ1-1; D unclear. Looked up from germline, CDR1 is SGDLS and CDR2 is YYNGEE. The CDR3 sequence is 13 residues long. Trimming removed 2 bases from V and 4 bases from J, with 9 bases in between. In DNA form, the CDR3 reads TGTGCCAGCAGCGTTTGGGCGAGCACTGAAGCTTTCTTT. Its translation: CASSVWASTEAFF.

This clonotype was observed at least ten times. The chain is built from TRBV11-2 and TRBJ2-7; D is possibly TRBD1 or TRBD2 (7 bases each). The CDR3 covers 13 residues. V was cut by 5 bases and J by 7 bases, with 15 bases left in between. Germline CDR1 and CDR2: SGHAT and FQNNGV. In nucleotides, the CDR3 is TGTGCCAGCAGCCCCCCAGGGGGGGGTGAGCAGTACTTC. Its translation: CASSPPGGGEQYF.

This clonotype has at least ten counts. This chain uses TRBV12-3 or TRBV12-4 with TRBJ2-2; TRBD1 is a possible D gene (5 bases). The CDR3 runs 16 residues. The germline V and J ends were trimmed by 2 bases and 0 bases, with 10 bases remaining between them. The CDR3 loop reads CASSLRGSANTGELFF. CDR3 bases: TGTGCCAGCAGTTTAAGGGGATCGGCGAACACCGGGGAGCTGTTTTTT.

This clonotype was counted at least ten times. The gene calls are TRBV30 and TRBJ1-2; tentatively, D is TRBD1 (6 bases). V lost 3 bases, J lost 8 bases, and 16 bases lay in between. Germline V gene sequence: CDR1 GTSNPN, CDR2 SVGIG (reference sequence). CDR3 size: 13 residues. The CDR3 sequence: CAWSPTGSGGYTF. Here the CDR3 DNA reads TGTGCCTGGAGCCCAACAGGGTCAGGAGGCTACACCTTC.

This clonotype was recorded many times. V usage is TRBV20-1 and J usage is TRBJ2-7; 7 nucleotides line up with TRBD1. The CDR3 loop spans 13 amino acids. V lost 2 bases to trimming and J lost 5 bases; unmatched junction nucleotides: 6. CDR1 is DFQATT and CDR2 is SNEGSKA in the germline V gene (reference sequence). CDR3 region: CSARQGVRNEQYF. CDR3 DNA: TGCAGTGCTAGACAGGGGGTCAGGAACGAGCAGTACTTC.

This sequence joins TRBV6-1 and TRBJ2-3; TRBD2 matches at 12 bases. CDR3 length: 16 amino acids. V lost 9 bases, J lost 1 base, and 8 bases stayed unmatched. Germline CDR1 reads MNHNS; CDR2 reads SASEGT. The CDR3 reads CASKTGTSGRTDTQYF. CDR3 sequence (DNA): TGTGCCAGTAAGACCGGGACTAGCGGGCGCACAGATACGCAGTATTTT.

The CDR3 nucleotides read TGCAGTGCTAGAGCCCCGGGACACGGGAACTATGGCTACACCTTC. Protein sequence: CSARAPGHGNYGYTF. V usage is TRBV20-1 and J usage is TRBJ1-2; D might be TRBD1 (6 bases). V was trimmed by 1 base and J by 2 bases, leaving 14 bases between them. Germline lookup yields CDR1 DFQATT and CDR2 SNEGSKA (reference sequence). The CDR3 covers 15 residues.